The TCR beta chain described here comes from a study of spatial heterogeneity in lung cancer. The overall study: Around two years after resection was the median timing of the follow-up PBMC samples, which were sequenced when available.

This clonotype was counted many times. TCRdb re-called the 5' RACE reads through MiXCR, storing one row per CDR3 protein. In the table there are about 25,000 distinct CDR3 sequences, roughly 6% of which are singletons. V lost 6 bases to trimming and J lost 2 bases; unmatched junction nucleotides: 3. The CDR3 extends over 14 amino acids. Germline V gene lookup returns CDR1 MNHEY and CDR2 SVGEGT. Time point denoted: blood at routine non-recurrence follow-up after resection. Frozen PBMC, nontumor lung or tumor provided whole RNA, which was sequenced unsorted. The chain is built from TRBV6-2 or TRBV6-3 and TRBJ1-1; 10 nucleotides match TRBD1. The sequence was collected from a male donor with early-stage non-small cell lung cancer. Sequenced here: PBMCs, sampled at follow-up. CDR3 coding DNA: TGTGCCAGCAGAGAGACAGGGGGCAACACTGAAGCTTTCTTT. Its translation: CASRETGGNTEAFF.